The clone carrying this T cell receptor (beta chain) was seen a handful of times. The data were taken from a study of patients and donors after allogeneic stem cell transplantation. Germline V gene data show CDR1 as SGHRS and CDR2 as YFSETQ. With 3 bases removed from V and 2 bases from J, the gap between germline ends came to 14 bases. This CDR3 is 15 amino acids long. A single record per CDR3 protein comes from TCRdb applying MiXCR to the RT-PCR reads. Of about 960,000 distinct CDR3 sequences in the sample, roughly 18% were seen once. The sequenced material came from blood, either unsorted or a sorted T cell fraction (not recorded which). V is TRBV5-1 and J is TRBJ2-5; perhaps TRBD2 as D (5 bases). The TCR was taken from a human donor who was either an allogeneic HSCT recipient or a stem cell or donor lymphocyte infusion donor (not recorded which). It is not recorded whose cells these are; they may come from a transplant donor. DNA of the CDR3: TGCGCCAGCAGCTCCGGGCGGACTTTACAAGAGACCCAGTACTTC. Translated: CASSSGRTLQETQYF.